The 9 T cell receptor beta chains below come from one sample, sequenced in a study of blood T cell repertoires in COVID-19. Sequencing was performed with immunoSEQ multiplex PCR; in TCRdb, only in-frame clones are kept and a portion is missing. The sample has around 400,000 clones, about four fifths seen once. Sample: PBMCs or T cells enriched from blood (not recorded which). The origin of the receptors is a woman aged 45-59 years who had recovered from COVID-19.

The chain recombines TRBV13 with TRBJ1-2; 9 bases are a match to TRBD1. From germline, CDR1 is PRHDT and CDR2 FYEKMQ (reference sequence). This CDR3 contains 15 residues. The J segment lost 8 bases and the V segment lost 2 bases, leaving 9 bases of the junction unmatched. CDR3 in amino acids: CASSLPSDRGEGYTF. The CDR3 nucleotides read TGTGCCAGCAGCTTACCGTCGGACAGGGGAGAGGGCTACACCTTC.

CDR3: CASSLQGAYNTEAFF. Here the CDR3 DNA reads TGTGCCAGCAGCTTACAGGGGGCGTACAACACTGAAGCTTTCTTT. The rearrangement joins TRBV7-8 to TRBJ1-1; 8 bases match TRBD1. This CDR3 is built from 15 residues. The junction had 4 bases not matched to a gene; V was cut back by 2 bases and J by 2 bases. Germline lookup yields CDR1 SGHVS and CDR2 FQNEAQ.

The chain uses TRBV5-1 and TRBJ2-2; D not resolved. Germline-derived CDR1 and CDR2 are SGHRS and YFSETQ. The CDR3 spans 15 residues. V gave up 4 bases and J gave up 5 bases, with 15 bases separating them. The CDR3 DNA reads as TGCGCCAGCAGCCCCCAACCTTTAGAGACCGGGGAGCTGTTTTTT. This codes for CASSPQPLETGELFF.

This clone was recorded only once. V and J are TRBV6-5 and TRBJ1-1; TRBD1 aligns across 8 bases. Per the germline V gene, CDR1 is MNHEY and CDR2 is SVGAGI. This CDR3 spans 15 amino acids. V lost 6 bases, J lost 7 bases, and 13 bases stayed unmatched. CDR3 DNA sequence: TGTGCCAGCAGCCTCTCCGGGACAGGACTTCGTGAAGCTTTCTTT. Amino acid sequence: CASSLSGTGLREAFF.

This chain joins TRBV6-5 and TRBJ2-7; 11 bases are shared with TRBD2. With 0 bases clipped from V and 2 bases from J, the junction kept 0 bases outside the gene matches. CDR1 and CDR2 from the germline V gene are MNHEY and SVGAGI. The CDR3 length is 15 residues. The CDR3 spells CASSYSGLAAYEQYF. The CDR3 nucleotides are TGTGCCAGCAGTTACTCGGGACTAGCGGCCTACGAGCAGTACTTC.

The J gene is TRBJ2-7, the V gene TRBV30; 10 bases are shared with TRBD1. V shed 0 bases, J shed 1 base, and the junction held 3 bases outside the gene matches. The CDR3 length is 15 residues. The germline gives CDR1 GTSNPN, CDR2 SVGIG (reference sequence). The CDR3 here is CAWSVLGQGSYEQYF. As DNA, the CDR3 is TGTGCCTGGAGTGTACTGGGACAGGGGTCCTACGAGCAGTACTTC.

This clone was detected many times. V usage is TRBV28 and J usage is TRBJ1-1; no definite D call. V shed 5 bases and J shed 4 bases, with 8 bases lying between them. Looked up from germline, CDR1 is MDHEN and CDR2 is SYDVKM. The CDR3 has 12 amino acids. As DNA, the CDR3 is TGTGCCAGCAGTACTCCCACCACTGAAGCTTTCTTT. Translation gives CASSTPTTEAFF.

The chain employs TRBV7-3 and TRBJ2-2, with 8 bases fitting TRBD2. The trim removed 5 bases at V and 4 bases at J, leaving 15 bases unmatched. Per the germline V gene, CDR1 is SGHTA and CDR2 is FQGTGA. The CDR3 consists of 18 residues. CDR3 DNA sequence: TGTGCCAGCAGCCCAACCGGGGGGGGGCGGATCTCCACCGGGGAGCTGTTTTTT. This translates into CASSPTGGGRISTGELFF.

The chain uses TRBV19 and TRBJ1-2; a weak D match, TRBD1 (6 bases). Germline V lookup: CDR1 LNHDA, CDR2 SQIVND (reference sequence). The V gene lost 5 bases and the J gene lost 0 bases, with 16 bases spanning the gap. CDR3 size: 16 residues. CDR3 bases: TGTGCCAGTAGTGTAGTGGACAGCTACGCTAACTATGGCTACACCTTC. As protein: CASSVVDSYANYGYTF.